The source of this TCR beta chain is a study of long-term antiretroviral therapy in people with HIV. A remark on this clone: Its specificity is not known.

Every one of the donors gave at least one pre-ART PBMC sample and at least two post-ART PBMC samples. Everyone in the study who had HIV was treated in the United States. Findings and caveats of the study: Participants lacked recorded data on ART adherence, viral resistance or therapy changes. Dominance of pre-ART expanded clones persisted, fluctuating and often declining after ART.

V lost 2 bases and J lost 5, with 16 bases in between. CDR1 and CDR2 (germline): SEHNR, FQNEAQ (reference sequence). This CDR3 spans 16 amino acids. Samples were assayed with immunoSEQ v3.0 at survey level. Assay: immunoSEQ multiplex PCR; the TCRdb copy retains only in-frame clones and omits some. The table includes 20,000 to 25,000 clones, about 86% detected once. Sequenced here: unsorted PBMCs, sampled 0.1 years before starting antiretroviral therapy. This chain links TRBV7-9 with TRBJ1-5, with D possibly TRBD1 on 5 matching bases. This TCR derives from a man aged 40-55 years with HIV. CDR3 coding DNA: TGTGCCAGCAGCTTAAGAATGAGAGGGGAAGATCAGCCCCAGCATTTT. Translating gives CASSLRMRGEDQPQHF.